This paragraph covers one T cell receptor beta chain sequence. Its matching antigen is unknown. This sample is part of a study of somatic mutations in cytotoxic T cells in rheumatoid arthritis. General study results and limits: The targets (antigens) of the expanded CD8+ clones were not known.

This CDR3 is built from 16 residues. The V end was cut by 5 bases, the J end by 5 bases, with 20 bases between. The germline gives CDR1 SGHAT, CDR2 FQNNGV. Repertoires were generated with immunoSEQ multiplex PCR, while TCRdb's copy carries only in-frame clones and drops some. The table shows 27,000 or so clones, with more than 85% occurring only once. The chain has TRBV11-2 and TRBJ2-3; a possible D gene is TRBD2 (5 bases). The sequence came from an adult with rheumatoid arthritis. The sample comprised CD8+ T cells sorted from blood. The CDR3 coding sequence is TGTGCCAGCAGCCCCGCGGTTGAGGGAGAGGGAGATACGCAGTATTTT. It codes for CASSPAVEGEGDTQYF.